Each of the 2 T cell receptor beta chains below was sequenced from the same sample in a study of blood T cell repertoires in COVID-19. The protocol was immunoSEQ multiplex PCR, while the TCRdb copy is restricted to in-frame clones and leaves out a portion. The sample includes roughly 200,000 clones, approximately 82% of them seen just once. Sequenced input: peripheral blood. The receptor source for this set is a man aged 35 to 55 with active or convalescent COVID-19.

V is TRBV5-5 and J is TRBJ2-2; 11 bases are a match to TRBD2. Germline CDR1 and CDR2: SGHKS and YYEKEE (reference sequence). Losses at the gene ends were 5 bases for V and 1 base for J; bases not matched to a gene: 4. This CDR3 comprises 16 residues. CDR3 sequence: CASRKGTSGNTGELFF. CDR3 DNA sequence: TGTGCCAGCAGGAAAGGGACTAGCGGGAACACCGGGGAGCTGTTTTTT.

Note on this clone: This sequence may be a read error, since a much larger clone differs from it by one base. V gene TRBV12-3 or TRBV12-4 combines with J gene TRBJ1-2, with a possible D match to TRBD1 (5 bases). CDR3 length: 12 amino acids. V was trimmed by 6 bases and J by 5 bases, leaving 10 bases between them. The CDR3 here is CASSPTEYGYTF. The CDR3 DNA sequence: TGTGCCAGCAGCCCGACAGAGTATGGCTACACCTTC.